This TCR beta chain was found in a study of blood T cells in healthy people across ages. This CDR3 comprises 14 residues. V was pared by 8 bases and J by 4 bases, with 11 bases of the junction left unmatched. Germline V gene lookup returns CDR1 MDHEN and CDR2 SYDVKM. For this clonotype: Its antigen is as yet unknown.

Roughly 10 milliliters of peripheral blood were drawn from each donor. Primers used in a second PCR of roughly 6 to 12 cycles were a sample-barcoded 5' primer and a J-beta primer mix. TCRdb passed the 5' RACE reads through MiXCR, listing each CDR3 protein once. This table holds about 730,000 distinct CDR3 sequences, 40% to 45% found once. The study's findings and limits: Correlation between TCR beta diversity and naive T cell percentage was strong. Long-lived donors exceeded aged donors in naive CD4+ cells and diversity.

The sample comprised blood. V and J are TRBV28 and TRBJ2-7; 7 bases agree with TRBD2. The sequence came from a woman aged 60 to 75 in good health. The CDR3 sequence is CASRAGEGLYEQYF. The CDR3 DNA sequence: TGTGCCAGCCGCGCGGGGGAGGGCCTGTACGAGCAGTACTTC.